These 19 T cell receptor beta chains were all obtained from the same sample, sequenced in a study of kidney transplant recipient with SARS-CoV-2 infection (dated by TCRdb to about 2021). The sample was run on an Illumina MiSeq. TCRdb ran its own pipeline on the public reads, namely fastp trimming at Q25 and MiXCR clone calling, and kept in-frame beta chains. Rows matching on CDR3 protein sequence are summarized as one entry with the most common DNA and genes. The sample records 200,000 to 250,000 distinct CDR3 sequences, 25% to 35% of which are singletons. The ten largest clones take up around 6.8% of the sample. In light of the paper, this sample's time point label describes: pre-pandemic baseline sample and day 111 after first positive SARS-CoV-2 test. The sample here was a blood sample, taken at baseline and on day 111 from a kidney transplant recipient. The source is a young adult male patient who had COVID-19 and was a kidney transplant recipient. Donor T cells from the graft may be present among the T cells after a transplant.

Regarding this clonotype: This may be a read error, as it is one base from a much larger clone. The V gene is TRBV6-2 or TRBV6-3, the J gene TRBJ2-7, with 7 bases identical to TRBD2. The CDR3 spans 13 residues. The germline CDR1 and CDR2 sequences are MNHEY and SVGEGT. The CDR3 nucleotides are TGTGCCAGCTTCCGGGAGGCTCCCTACGATCAGTACTTC. Its translation: CASFREAPYDQYF.

Concerning this clonotype: A much larger clone differs from this one at a single base, so this may be a read error. The CDR3 coding sequence is TGTGCCGGCAAATCACAGGGGATCCCTGAAGCTTTCTTT. Protein: CAGKSQGIPEAFF. V gene TRBV25-1 combines with J gene TRBJ1-1; 7 bases fit TRBD1. J was trimmed by 6 bases and V by 11 bases; bases with no gene match: 12. CDR1 and CDR2 from the germline V gene are MGHDK and SYGVNS. CDR3 length equals 13 residues.

This clonotype has ten or more counts. The rearrangement links TRBV5-6 to TRBJ1-3, with D uncertain. The CDR3 is 15 residues long. Trimming cost V 2 bases and J 6 bases, with 15 bases left between them. Germline V gene sequence: CDR1 SGHDT, CDR2 YYEEEE. CDR3 amino acids: CASSLLTGNLNTIYF. The CDR3 DNA is TGTGCCAGCAGCTTATTAACCGGGAACTTAAACACCATATATTTT.

With regard to this clonotype: One junction end disagrees with the germline gene, perhaps due to a read error. The V gene is TRBV14, the J gene TRBJ2-1, with D perhaps matching TRBD2 (6 bases). CDR1 SGHDN and CDR2 FVKESK come from the germline V gene. This CDR3 contains 15 residues. CDR3 DNA: TGTGCCAGCGGCCAAGGAACTAGCAGAGGCAATGAGCAGTTCTTC. As protein: CASGQGTSRGNEQFF.

There are many counts of this clonotype. The chain carries TRBV29-1 and TRBJ1-2; 7 bases align to TRBD1. The CDR3 is 12 amino acids. The V gene end was trimmed by 7 bases and the J gene end by 4 bases; junction bases not matched to a gene: 6. Per germline, CDR1 SQVTM and CDR2 ANQGSEA. This CDR3 is CSAGQVAYGYTF. CDR3 in DNA: TGCAGCGCTGGACAGGTCGCCTATGGCTACACCTTC.

Many counts were recorded for this clonotype. This chain connects TRBV7-7 to TRBJ1-2; D call uncertain. Per the germline V gene, CDR1 is SSHAT and CDR2 is FNYEAQ (reference sequence). This CDR3 has 17 residues. The V end lost 4 bases, the J end lost 4 bases, and 22 bases lay between the germline ends. In nucleotides, the CDR3 is TGTGCCAGCAGCTACAGAGGTAAGTGCCGAAAGACCTATGGCTACACCTTC. Residues: CASSYRGKCRKTYGYTF.

There are many counts of this clonotype. The chain combines TRBV12-3 or TRBV12-4 with TRBJ1-1; 7 bases line up with TRBD1. CDR3 length: 15 residues. The junction had 5 bases not matched to a gene; V was cut back by 3 bases and J by 1 base. This CDR3 is CASSFRGTANTEAFF. DNA of the CDR3: TGTGCCAGCAGTTTTAGGGGGACAGCGAACACTGAAGCTTTCTTT.

This clonotype has just a few counts. This may come from a read error, since a much larger clone is one base off. The chain recombines TRBV3-2 with TRBJ2-4; TRBD1 reflects the table's D call only, with no check against the DNA. The DNA end favors TRBJ2-7, so the J call may be wrong. TRBV3-2 is given as a pseudogene. The CDR3 length is 13 residues. The CDR3 DNA reads TGTGCCAGCAGTCCGGGCATGTACCACGAGCAGTACTTC. It codes for CASSPGMYHEQYF.

There are many counts of this clonotype. The genes are TRBV7-8 and TRBJ1-2; D unclear. CDR3 length equals 17 residues. Germline V CDR1 and CDR2: SGHVS, FQNEAQ. V shed 5 bases and J shed 4 bases, with 23 bases lying between them. CDR3 protein: CASSRGLFTRKTYGYTF. The CDR3 DNA reads TGTGCCAGCAGCCGGGGTCTGTTTACCCGAAAGACCTATGGCTACACCTTC.

As regards this clonotype: The junction differs from germline at one of its ends, possibly a read error. The chain has TRBV3-1 and TRBJ2-5, with TRBD2 as a possible D gene (5 bases). This CDR3 comprises 17 residues. Per the germline V gene, CDR1 is LGHDT and CDR2 is YNNKEL (reference sequence). The CDR3 DNA sequence: TGTGCCAACAGCGGACGGGATCCCATTTCTTTCTCTGAGACCCAGTACTTC. It translates to CANSGRDPISFSETQYF.

There are many counts of this clonotype. The gene calls are TRBV8-2 and TRBJ1-2. TRBV8-2 is annotated as a pseudogene. This CDR3 has 16 residues. CDR3 residues: CGSAGHDSRKTYGYTF. The CDR3 nucleotides read TGTGGCAGTGCTGGTCATGATAGCCGAAAGACCTATGGCTACACCTTC.

To note about this clonotype: One end of the junction fails to match germline, which may point to a read error. CDR3 region: CASSQVPSGGAYNGQFF. DNA of the CDR3: TGTGCCAGCAGCCAAGTTCCTAGCGGGGGGGCTTATAATGGGCAGTTCTTC. V and J are TRBV3-1 and TRBJ2-1; 12 bases are shared with TRBD2. This CDR3 is built from 17 residues. The germline CDR1 and CDR2 sequences are LGHDT and YNNKEL (reference sequence).

Note on this clonotype: This could be a read error, since a much larger clone is one nucleotide away. The chain has TRBV6-6 and TRBJ1-1; no definite D call. This CDR3 is 15 amino acids long. Germline V gives CDR1 MNHNY, CDR2 SVGAGI (reference sequence). V lost 2 bases to trimming and J lost 8 bases, with 18 bases between them. Here the CDR3 reads CASSYANFKSAEAFF. The CDR3, as DNA: TGTGCCAGCAGTTACGCAAACTTTAAATCAGCAGAAGCTTTCTTT.

The table lists this clonotype with many counts. V and J are TRBV5-4 and TRBJ1-2, with D uncertain. The CDR3 runs 16 residues. Germline V gene lookup returns CDR1 SGHNT and CDR2 YYREEE (reference sequence). Trimming left V 6 bases short and J 4 bases short, with 22 bases between. The CDR3 loop reads CASISYVPGKTYGYTF. The CDR3 region has the DNA TGTGCCAGCATTAGTTACGTACCAGGAAAGACCTATGGCTACACCTTC.

This clonotype was observed many times. The V gene is TRBV11-3, the J gene TRBJ1-2; no firm D call. Between the trimmed V and J ends, which lost 5 bases and 4 bases, there was a span of 23 bases. Per germline, CDR1 SGHNT and CDR2 YENEEA. This CDR3 contains 17 residues. Here the CDR3 reads CASSAKDDLGKTYGYTF. In DNA form, the CDR3 reads TGTGCCAGCAGCGCAAAGGACGATCTCGGAAAGACCTATGGCTACACCTTC.

This clonotype was counted many times. This chain links TRBV6-2 or TRBV6-3 with TRBJ2-2; 9 bases are a match to TRBD2. The germline V gene encodes CDR1 MNHEY and CDR2 SVGEGT. The ends lost 1 base at V and 4 bases at J; junction bases unmatched: 16. This CDR3 has 20 amino acids. The CDR3 protein is CASSYYWVVAGEEGTGELFF. The CDR3, as DNA: TGTGCCAGCAGTTACTACTGGGTAGTAGCGGGAGAGGAGGGCACCGGGGAGCTGTTTTTT.

This clonotype has a count of ten or more. The V and J genes are TRBV11-3 and TRBJ2-1, with TRBD2 matching 11 bases. The CDR3 extends over 13 amino acids. Unmatched junction bases numbered 0, after V lost 5 bases and J lost 6 bases. CDR1 and CDR2 from the germline V gene are SGHNT and YENEEA. CDR3: CASSLAGGNEQFF. In nucleotides, the CDR3 is TGTGCCAGCAGCCTAGCGGGAGGCAATGAGCAGTTCTTC.

This clonotype was observed at least ten times. The V gene is TRBV7-6, the J gene TRBJ1-2; unclear D gene. Germline V gives CDR1 SGHVS, CDR2 FNYEAQ. This CDR3 has 17 amino acids. V was pared by 5 bases and J by 4 bases, with 23 bases between. CDR3 amino acids: CASSDGCESRKTYGYTF. The CDR3 nucleotides read TGTGCCAGCAGCGATGGGTGTGAATCTCGAAAGACCTATGGCTACACCTTC.

This clonotype was recorded many times. The chain is built from TRBV30 and TRBJ1-1; D is unclear. CDR3 size: 11 residues. Trimming took 0 bases from V and 11 from J, leaving 10 bases between them. Germline CDR1 is GTSNPN and CDR2 is SVGIG (reference sequence). CDR3 sequence reads: CAWSVWGSAFF. In DNA form, the CDR3 reads TGTGCCTGGAGTGTTTGGGGTTCGGCTTTCTTT.